The present T cell receptor (beta chain) was sequenced within a study of shared clonotypes between healthy human individuals. At the level of the study: Per-donor plates numbered three CD4 naive, three CD4 memory, two CD8 naive and one CD8 memory. Study-level results: There were few donors, and this limited the genetic and exposure-history diversity represented.

Method: immunoSEQ multiplex PCR; TCRdb's copy keeps in-frame clones and lacks some. In the table there are 2 million to 2.5 million clones, almost 96% of which are singletons. Turning to this clone: Its antigen is unidentified.

Looked up from germline, CDR1 is KGHSH and CDR2 is LQKENI. This CDR3 comprises 13 residues. Trimming shortened V by 1 base and J by 6 bases, and 7 bases separated the two germline ends. The rearrangement uses TRBV18 and TRBJ2-1, with D hard to call. This receptor was identified in a man between 18 and 35 years old in good health. The source material was naive CD4+ T cells sorted from blood. Stated subset: CD45RA+ positively selected. Written as DNA, the CDR3 is TGTGCCAGCTCACCACAAGGGCCCAATGAGCAGTTCTTC. Its protein product is CASSPQGPNEQFF. Full variable domain (missing parts from reference TRBV18 and TRBJ2-1): NAGVMQNPRHLVRRRGQEARLRCSPMKGHSHVYWYRQLPEEGLKFMVYLQKENIIDESGMPKERFSAEFPKEGPSILRIQQVVRGDSAAYFCASSPQGPNEQFFGPGTRLTVL.